This T cell receptor (beta chain) originates from a study of glioma-infiltrating T cells after dendritic cell vaccination. Clones were read by immunoSEQ multiplex PCR, and TCRdb kept only the in-frame ones, dropping some. Of about 82,000 clones in the sample, approximately 90% were seen once. The receptor comes from a human donor with glioblastoma. The material sequenced was blood, taken before dendritic cell vaccination.

The CDR3 loop reads CASSLQAGGYTF. DNA for the CDR3: TGTGCCAGCAGTTTACAGGCGGGTGGCTACACCTTC. The chain carries TRBV28 and TRBJ1-2; D gene uncertain. V lost 2 bases and J lost 7, with 8 bases in between. This CDR3 is 12 amino acids long. In germline, CDR1 is MDHEN, CDR2 SYDVKM.